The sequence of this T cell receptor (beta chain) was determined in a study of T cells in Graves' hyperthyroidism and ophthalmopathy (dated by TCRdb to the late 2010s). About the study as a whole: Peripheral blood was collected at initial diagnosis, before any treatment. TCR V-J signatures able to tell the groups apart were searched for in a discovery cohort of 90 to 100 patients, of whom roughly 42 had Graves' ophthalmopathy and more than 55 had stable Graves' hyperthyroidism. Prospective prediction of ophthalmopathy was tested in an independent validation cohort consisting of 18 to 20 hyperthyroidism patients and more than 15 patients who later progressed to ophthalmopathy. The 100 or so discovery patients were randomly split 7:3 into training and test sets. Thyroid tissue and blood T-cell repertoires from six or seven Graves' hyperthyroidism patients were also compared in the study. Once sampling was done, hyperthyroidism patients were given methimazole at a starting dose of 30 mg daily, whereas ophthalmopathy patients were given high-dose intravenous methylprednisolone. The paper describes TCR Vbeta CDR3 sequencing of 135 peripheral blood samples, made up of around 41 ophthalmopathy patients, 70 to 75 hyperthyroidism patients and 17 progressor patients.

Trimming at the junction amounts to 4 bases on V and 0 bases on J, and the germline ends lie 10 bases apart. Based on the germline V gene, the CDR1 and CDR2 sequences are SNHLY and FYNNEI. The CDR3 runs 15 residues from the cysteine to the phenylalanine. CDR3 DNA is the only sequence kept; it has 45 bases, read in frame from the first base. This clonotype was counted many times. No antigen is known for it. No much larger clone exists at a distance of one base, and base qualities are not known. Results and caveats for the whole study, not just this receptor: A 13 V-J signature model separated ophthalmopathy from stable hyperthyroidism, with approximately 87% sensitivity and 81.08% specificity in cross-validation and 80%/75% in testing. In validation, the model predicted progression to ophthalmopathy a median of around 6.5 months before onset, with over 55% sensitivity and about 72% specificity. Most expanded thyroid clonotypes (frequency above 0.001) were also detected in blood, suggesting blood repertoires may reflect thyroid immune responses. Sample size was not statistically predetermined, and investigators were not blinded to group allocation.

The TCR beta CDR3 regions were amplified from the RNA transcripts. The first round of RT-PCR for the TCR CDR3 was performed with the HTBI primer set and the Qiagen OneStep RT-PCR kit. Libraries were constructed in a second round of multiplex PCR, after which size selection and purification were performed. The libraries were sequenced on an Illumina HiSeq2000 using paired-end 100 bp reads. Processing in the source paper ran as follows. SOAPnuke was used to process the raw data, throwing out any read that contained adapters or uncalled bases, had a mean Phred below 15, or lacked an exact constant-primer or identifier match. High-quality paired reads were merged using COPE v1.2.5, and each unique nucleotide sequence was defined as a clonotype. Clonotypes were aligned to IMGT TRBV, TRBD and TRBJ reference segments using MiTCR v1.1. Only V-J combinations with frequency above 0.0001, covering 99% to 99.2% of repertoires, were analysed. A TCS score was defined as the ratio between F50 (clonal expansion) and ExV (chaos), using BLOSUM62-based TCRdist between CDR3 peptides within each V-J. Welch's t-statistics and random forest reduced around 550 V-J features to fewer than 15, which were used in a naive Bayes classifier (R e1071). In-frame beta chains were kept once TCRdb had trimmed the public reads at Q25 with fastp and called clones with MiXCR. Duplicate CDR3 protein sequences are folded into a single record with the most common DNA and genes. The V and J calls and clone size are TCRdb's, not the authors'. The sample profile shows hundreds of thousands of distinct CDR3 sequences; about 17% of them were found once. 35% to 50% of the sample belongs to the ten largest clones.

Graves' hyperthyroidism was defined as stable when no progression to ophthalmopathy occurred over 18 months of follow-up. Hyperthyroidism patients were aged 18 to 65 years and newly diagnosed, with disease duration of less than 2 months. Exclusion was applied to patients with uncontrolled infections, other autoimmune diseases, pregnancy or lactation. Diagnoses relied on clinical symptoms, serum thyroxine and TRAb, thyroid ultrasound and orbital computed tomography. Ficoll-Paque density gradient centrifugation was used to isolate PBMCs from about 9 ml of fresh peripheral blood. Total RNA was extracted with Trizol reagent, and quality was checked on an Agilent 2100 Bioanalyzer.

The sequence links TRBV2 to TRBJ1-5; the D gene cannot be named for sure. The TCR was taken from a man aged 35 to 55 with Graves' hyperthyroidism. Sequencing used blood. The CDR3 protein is CASSVAGNSNQPQHF. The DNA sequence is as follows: TGTGCCAGCAGTGTAGCCGGGAATAGCAATCAGCCCCAGCATTTT.